This T cell receptor beta chain was profiled in a study of blood T cell repertoires in COVID-19. Whole-study context: Donors in the United States, Italy and Spain gave samples during acute or convalescent COVID-19. Sources were T cells, B-cell-depleted T cells, or PBMCs; the material itself was cDNA or gDNA.

The ends were cut back, 0 bases at V and 2 bases at J, with 12 bases in the middle. CDR1 and CDR2 from the germline V gene are LGHDT and YNNKEL (reference sequence). This CDR3 comprises 16 residues. Only in-frame clones appear in the TCRdb table, and some are missing; sequencing was by immunoSEQ multiplex PCR. The sample yields 120,000 or so clones, 60% to 85% seen once. The source material was peripheral blood. The chain carries TRBV3-1 (or the pseudogene TRBV3-2) and TRBJ2-3; D perhaps matches TRBD2 (6 bases). The sequence was collected from a man between 65 and 85 years old with acute or convalescent COVID-19. The CDR3 nucleotides read TGTGCCAGCAGCCAAGATCTGGGGGGAACCACAGATACGCAGTATTTT. Translation: CASSQDLGGTTDTQYF.